The 32 T cell receptor beta chains below were found in one sample sequenced in a study of cytomegalovirus exposure and HLA in healthy donors. Amplification used 60 Vbeta primers and 13 Jbeta primers. Method: immunoSEQ multiplex PCR; TCRdb's copy keeps in-frame clones and lacks some. The repertoire holds 150,000 to 200,000 clones, with over 80% as singletons. The sample taken for sequencing was PBMCs. These receptors were collected from a male donor in good health and CMV-seronegative.

This chain uses TRBV6-5 with TRBJ1-6, with a possible D match to TRBD1 (6 bases). Germline V lookup: CDR1 MNHEY, CDR2 SVGAGI. The CDR3 is 13 residues long. V lost 6 bases to trimming and J lost 5 bases, with 8 bases between them. The CDR3 nucleotides are TGTGCCAGCAGGGACAGAGATAATTCACCCCTCCACTTT. Residues: CASRDRDNSPLHF.

The chain couples TRBV7-9 to TRBJ2-3, with D possibly matching TRBD2 (6 bases). This CDR3 contains 14 residues. The V end was cut by 4 bases, the J end by 3 bases, with 11 bases between. CDR1 SEHNR and CDR2 FQNEAQ come from the germline V gene (reference sequence). As DNA, the CDR3 is TGTGCCAGCAGCTGGTGGGGGGAAACAGATACGCAGTATTTT. Amino acid sequence: CASSWWGETDTQYF.

This sequence joins TRBV5-1 and TRBJ1-1, with 7 positions matching TRBD1. This CDR3 region has 15 residues. Losses at the gene ends were 4 bases for V and 0 bases for J; bases not matched to a gene: 6. Germline assignment: CDR1 SGHRS and CDR2 YFSETQ. CDR3 sequence (DNA): TGCGCCAGCAGCCGTTCAACAGGGGTGAACACTGAAGCTTTCTTT. Its translation is CASSRSTGVNTEAFF.

J is TRBJ2-7 and V is TRBV5-3; the match to TRBD2 covers 8 bases. TRBV5-3 is annotated as an ORF whose role is uncertain. The junction had 18 bases not matched to a gene; V was cut back by 0 bases and J by 4 bases. There are 19 residues in the CDR3. This CDR3 reads CARSLGQAGELSLVYEQYF. The CDR3 DNA sequence: TGTGCCAGAAGCTTGGGTCAAGCGGGGGAGCTCAGTTTGGTGTACGAGCAGTACTTC.

In this sample, this clone turned up a few times. The chain uses TRBV6-5 and TRBJ2-7, with a weak D call TRBD1 (6 bases). The V gene's germline CDR1 is MNHEY and CDR2 SVGAGI. CDR3 size: 14 residues. The V gene lost 6 bases and the J gene lost 0 bases, with 12 bases spanning the gap. In DNA form, the CDR3 reads TGTGCCAGCAGCGCCGGGACACACTCCTACGAGCAGTACTTC. Translating gives CASSAGTHSYEQYF.

The chain has TRBV11-3 and TRBJ2-7, with 7 bases identical to TRBD1. With 5 bases clipped from V and 2 bases from J, the junction kept 3 bases outside the gene matches. From germline, CDR1 is SGHNT and CDR2 YENEEA. This CDR3 region has 13 residues. The CDR3 is CASSGQDTYEQYF. The CDR3 DNA follows: TGTGCCAGCAGCGGACAGGACACCTACGAGCAGTACTTC.

The CDR3: CASSVAPSDTQYF. CDR3 in DNA: TGTGCCAGCAGCGTGGCCCCTTCAGATACGCAGTATTTT. The chain employs TRBV9 and TRBJ2-3; D not certain. Germline V lookup: CDR1 SGDLS, CDR2 YYNGEE. V lost 2 bases and J 4 bases, leaving 8 bases between the germline ends. This CDR3 comprises 13 residues.

The rearrangement links TRBV10-3 to TRBJ1-4; 8 bases align to TRBD1. The germline gives CDR1 ENHRY, CDR2 SYGVKD. The CDR3 covers 15 residues. V lost 6 bases to trimming and J lost 0 bases; unmatched junction nucleotides: 3. As DNA, the CDR3 is TGTGCCATCAGGACAGGGGAAGCAACTAATGAAAAACTGTTTTTT. Its protein product is CAIRTGEATNEKLFF.

This clone was seen once. The chain has TRBV6-5 and TRBJ1-5; D is unresolved. The V gene lost 2 bases and the J gene lost 6 bases, with 5 bases spanning the gap. The CDR3 totals 12 residues. Per germline, CDR1 MNHEY and CDR2 SVGAGI. CDR3 coding DNA: TGTGCCAGCAGTTACCAAGCTCAGCCCCAGCATTTT. Amino acids: CASSYQAQPQHF.

CDR3 sequence reads: CASSSAVNSLNTEAFF. CDR3 coding DNA: TGCGCCAGCAGCTCGGCCGTGAACAGTCTGAACACTGAAGCTTTCTTT. The chain is built from TRBV5-1 and TRBJ1-1; the D is unclear. The CDR3 has 16 residues. The ends were cut back, 3 bases at V and 0 bases at J, with 15 bases in the middle. The germline V gene encodes CDR1 SGHRS and CDR2 YFSETQ.

The chain has TRBV10-3 and TRBJ2-2; perhaps TRBD2 as D (6 bases). The CDR3 sequence is 15 residues long. The ends were cut back, 0 bases at V and 4 bases at J, with 9 bases in the middle. From germline, CDR1 is ENHRY and CDR2 SYGVKD. The CDR3 bases are TGTGCCATCAGTGAGTCGCAGGGAGGCACCGGGGAGCTGTTTTTT. Its protein product is CAISESQGGTGELFF.

The chain employs TRBV27 and TRBJ2-7, with D possibly TRBD1 on 5 matching bases. V was clipped by 6 bases and J by 3 bases, with 18 bases between them. The CDR3 loop spans 15 amino acids. Germline assignment: CDR1 MNHEY and CDR2 SMNVEV (reference sequence). The CDR3 DNA is TGTGCCAGCAGCCCCCATAGACAGAGGTACTACGAGCAGTACTTC. Its translation: CASSPHRQRYYEQYF.

In nucleotides, the CDR3 is TGTGCCAGCAGTCACAGGGGGCGCGTACAAGAGACCCAGTACTTC. It translates to CASSHRGRVQETQYF. The V call is TRBV6-5, the J call TRBJ2-5, with 9 bases lining up with TRBD1. CDR3 length equals 15 residues. Trimming removed 5 bases from V and 2 bases from J; junction bases left unmatched: 6. The germline gives CDR1 MNHEY, CDR2 SVGAGI.

V gene TRBV18 combines with J gene TRBJ1-1; D is perhaps TRBD1 (5 bases). There are 13 residues in the CDR3. Germline V CDR1 and CDR2: KGHSH, LQKENI. With 5 bases removed from V and 6 bases from J, the gap between germline ends came to 13 bases. CDR3 amino acids: CASSGSGTAEAFF. In nucleotides, the CDR3 is TGTGCCAGCTCAGGAAGCGGGACGGCTGAAGCTTTCTTT.

The V gene is TRBV6-5, the J gene TRBJ1-2; no clear D gene. CDR1 MNHEY and CDR2 SVGAGI come from the germline V gene. The CDR3 length is 12 residues. The V end lost 6 bases, the J end lost 4 bases, and 9 bases lay between the germline ends. CDR3 sequence: CASSRSGYGYTF. The CDR3 coding sequence is TGTGCCAGCAGCAGGTCAGGCTATGGCTACACCTTC.

This clone was counted once. The chain carries TRBV30 and TRBJ2-2; D unresolved. V dropped 3 bases and J dropped 3 bases, with 14 bases sitting between them. This CDR3 contains 15 residues. Germline V gene lookup returns CDR1 GTSNPN and CDR2 SVGIG (reference sequence). This CDR3 reads CAWRQPPSDTGELFF. Here the CDR3 DNA reads TGTGCCTGGAGACAGCCCCCGTCGGACACCGGGGAGCTGTTTTTT.

The chain has TRBV29-1 and TRBJ2-1; D might be TRBD2 (5 bases). Trimming left V 2 bases short and J 8 bases short, with 16 bases between. Germline V gene data show CDR1 as SQVTM and CDR2 as ANQGSEA. This CDR3 comprises 14 residues. This chain's CDR3 is CSVERGGGVDEQFF. The CDR3 nucleotides are TGCAGCGTTGAAAGAGGAGGTGGCGTCGATGAGCAGTTCTTC.

The chain combines TRBV7-8 with TRBJ1-2; the D gene is possibly TRBD1 (5 bases). V was clipped by 1 base and J by 6 bases, with 18 bases between them. The CDR3 covers 16 residues. Germline CDR1 and CDR2: SGHVS and FQNEAQ. The CDR3 DNA is TGTGCCAGCAGCTTAGATCAGGGCAGGGTAGTAGATGGCTACACCTTC. It yields the protein CASSLDQGRVVDGYTF.

The chain uses TRBV9 and TRBJ1-5, with TRBD1 matching 8 bases. Trimming removed 4 bases from V and 5 bases from J; junction bases left unmatched: 8. Germline V gene data show CDR1 as SGDLS and CDR2 as YYNGEE. The CDR3 spans 15 residues. CDR3 region: CASSSSTGDYQPQHF. For the CDR3, the DNA is TGTGCCAGCAGCTCGTCGACAGGGGACTATCAGCCCCAGCATTTT. The variable domain in full, completed from reference TRBV9 and TRBJ1-5, reads DSGVTQTPKHLITATGQRVTLRCSPRSGDLSVYWYQQSLDQGLQFLIQYYNGEERAKGNILERFSAQQFPDLHSELNLSSLELGDSALYFCASSSSTGDYQPQHFGDGTRLSIL.

This clone appeared a few times. The J gene is TRBJ1-1, the V gene TRBV5-4; D ambiguous. This CDR3 region has 14 residues. Per germline, CDR1 SGHNT and CDR2 YYREEE (reference sequence). V lost 0 bases and J lost 3, with 9 bases in between. The CDR3 loop reads CASSLAYRYTEAFF. The CDR3 nucleotides are TGTGCCAGCAGCTTGGCCTACCGTTACACTGAAGCTTTCTTT.

The rearrangement joins TRBV7-2 to TRBJ1-1; possible D gene TRBD1, 5 bases. The CDR3 extends over 16 amino acids. Germline-derived CDR1 and CDR2 are SGHTA and FQGNSA. Trimming stripped 5 bases from V and 1 base from J, with 17 bases between. In nucleotides, the CDR3 is TGTGCCAGCAGCCCGAGATCGGGGGGGGAGAACACTGAAGCTTTCTTT. Its translation: CASSPRSGGENTEAFF.

This clone was observed a handful of times. The rearrangement joins TRBV10-3 to TRBJ2-2; D perhaps matches TRBD2 (5 bases). Trimming pared 3 bases from V and 6 bases from J, leaving 8 bases between. The CDR3 spans 13 residues. Germline CDR1 and CDR2: ENHRY and SYGVKD. CDR3 DNA: TGTGCCATCAGTGACGCGGGCTCCGGGGAGCTGTTTTTT. Its translation: CAISDAGSGELFF.

This clone has just one count. V usage is TRBV10-3 and J usage is TRBJ1-4; TRBD1 agrees at 8 bases. This CDR3 contains 14 residues. With V trimmed by 11 bases and J by 1 base, 6 bases remained unmatched. Looked up from germline, CDR1 is ENHRY and CDR2 is SYGVKD. CDR3 in DNA: TGTGCCGCGTCAACAGGGGGAACTAATGAAAAACTGTTTTTT. Encoded protein: CAASTGGTNEKLFF.

CDR3 DNA: TGTGCCAGCAGTCCGGCGGAGAACCCGAGTGGGACCCAGTACTTC. Its translation is CASSPAENPSGTQYF. The chain uses TRBV9 and TRBJ2-5, with no clear D. The CDR3 loop spans 15 amino acids. From germline, CDR1 is SGDLS and CDR2 YYNGEE. Trimming took off 5 bases at V and 7 bases at J, with 21 bases between the two ends.

This clone appeared once. The CDR3 DNA reads TGTGCCAGCAGCGTAAATAACAGGCCCCAGGGGGTTTTCTTT. Protein sequence: CASSVNNRPQGVFF. The chain carries TRBV9 and TRBJ1-1; 7 bases are shared with TRBD1. Germline V CDR1 and CDR2: SGDLS, YYNGEE. V shed 1 base, J shed 13 bases, and the junction held 13 bases outside the gene matches. The CDR3 extends over 14 amino acids.

This chain links TRBV7-6 with TRBJ1-1, with TRBD1 as a possible D gene (6 bases). The V end was cut by 2 bases, the J end by 5 bases, with 15 bases between. The CDR3 has 15 amino acids. Germline V CDR1 and CDR2: SGHVS, FNYEAQ. CDR3 region: CASSLREGGGTEAFF. Written as DNA, the CDR3 is TGTGCCAGCAGCTTACGGGAGGGAGGGGGGACTGAAGCTTTCTTT.

The CDR3 loop is CASSESNYYEQYF. Here the CDR3 DNA reads TGCGCCAGCAGTGAGTCGAATTACTACGAGCAGTACTTC. The chain couples TRBV10-2 to TRBJ2-5; D is unclear. The better agreement between TRBJ2-7 and the DNA end casts doubt on the J call. Germline V CDR1 and CDR2: WSHSY, SAAADI. The CDR3 length is 13 residues.

The V call is TRBV6-5, the J call TRBJ1-6; the match to TRBD1 covers 7 bases. The CDR3 consists of 15 residues. Germline V CDR1 and CDR2: MNHEY, SVGAGI. V lost 6 bases, J lost 7 bases, and 9 bases stayed unmatched. CDR3: CASRPPTGTNSPLHF. CDR3 DNA: TGTGCCAGCAGGCCGCCGACAGGGACAAATTCACCCCTCCACTTT.

This clone was seen a handful of times. V gene TRBV27 combines with J gene TRBJ2-4, with TRBD2 identical over 8 bases. With V trimmed by 2 bases and J by 0 bases, 3 bases remained unmatched. CDR3 size: 16 residues. CDR1 is MNHEY and CDR2 is SMNVEV in the germline V gene (reference sequence). CDR3 sequence (DNA): TGTGCCAGCAGTTTAGCGGGGGGCTTAGCCAAAAACATTCAGTACTTC. Encoded protein: CASSLAGGLAKNIQYF.

The genes are TRBV6-5 and TRBJ2-7, with a tentative D call TRBD1 (5 bases). CDR1 MNHEY and CDR2 SVGAGI come from the germline V gene. V gave up 6 bases and J gave up 4 bases, with 10 bases separating them. CDR3 length: 12 amino acids. The CDR3 spells CASSEDTYEQYF. In DNA, the CDR3 is TGTGCCAGCAGCGAGGACACGTACGAGCAGTACTTC.

The chain carries TRBV7-9 and TRBJ2-5; weak D call: TRBD2 (7 bases). This CDR3 comprises 12 residues. Trimming shortened V by 7 bases and J by 4 bases, and 10 bases separated the two germline ends. Germline V gives CDR1 SEHNR, CDR2 FQNEAQ (reference sequence). CDR3: CASMGGAETQYF. The CDR3, as DNA: TGTGCCAGCATGGGGGGGGCAGAGACCCAGTACTTC. The full variable domain, completed using reference TRBV7-9 and TRBJ2-5, is DTGVSQNPRHKITKRGQNVTFRCDPISEHNRLYWYRQTLGQGPEFLTYFQNEAQLEKSRLLSDRFSAERPKGSFSTLEIQRTEQGDSAMYLCASMGGAETQYFGPGTRLLVL.

This clone was detected only once. V and J are TRBV11-2 and TRBJ1-6; D remains ambiguous. The CDR3 consists of 16 residues. The germline CDR1 and CDR2 sequences are SGHAT and FQNNGV. V lost 0 bases to trimming and J lost 9 bases, with 15 bases between them. The CDR3 here is CASSLEGSGGGSPLHF. DNA for the CDR3: TGTGCCAGCAGCTTAGAGGGGAGTGGTGGCGGTTCACCCCTCCACTTT.